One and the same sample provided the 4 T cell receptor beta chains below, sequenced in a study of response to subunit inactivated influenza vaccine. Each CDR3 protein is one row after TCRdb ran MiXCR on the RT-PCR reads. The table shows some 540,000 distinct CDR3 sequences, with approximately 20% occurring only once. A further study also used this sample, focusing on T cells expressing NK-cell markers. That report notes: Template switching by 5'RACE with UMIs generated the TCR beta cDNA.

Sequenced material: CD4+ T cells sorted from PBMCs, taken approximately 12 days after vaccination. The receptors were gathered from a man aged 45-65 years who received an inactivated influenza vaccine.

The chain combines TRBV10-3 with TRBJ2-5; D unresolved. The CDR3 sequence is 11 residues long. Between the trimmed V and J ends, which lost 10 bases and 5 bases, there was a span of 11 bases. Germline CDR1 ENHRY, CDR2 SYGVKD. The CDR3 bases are TGTGCCACCGCGCTTAAGGAGACCCAGTACTTC. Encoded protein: CATALKETQYF.

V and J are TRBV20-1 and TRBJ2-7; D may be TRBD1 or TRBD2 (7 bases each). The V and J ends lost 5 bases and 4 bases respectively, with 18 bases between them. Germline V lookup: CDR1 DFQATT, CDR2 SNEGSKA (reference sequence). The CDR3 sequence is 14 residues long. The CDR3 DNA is TGCAGTGCTTGCCAGGGGGGGCCTTCGTACGAGCAGTACTTC. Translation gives CSACQGGPSYEQYF.

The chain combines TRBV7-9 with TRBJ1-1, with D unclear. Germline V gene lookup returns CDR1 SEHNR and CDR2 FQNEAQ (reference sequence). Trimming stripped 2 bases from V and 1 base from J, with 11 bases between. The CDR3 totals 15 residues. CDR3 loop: CASSLSLVRNTEAFF. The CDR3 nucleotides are TGTGCCAGCAGCTTATCCCTGGTCAGGAACACTGAAGCTTTCTTT.

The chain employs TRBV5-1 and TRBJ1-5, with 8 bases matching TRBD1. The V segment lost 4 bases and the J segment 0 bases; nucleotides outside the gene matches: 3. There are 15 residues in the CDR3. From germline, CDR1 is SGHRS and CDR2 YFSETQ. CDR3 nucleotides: TGCGCCAGCAGCCAACAGGGGGTTAGCAATCAGCCCCAGCATTTT. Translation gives CASSQQGVSNQPQHF.